The T cell receptor (beta chain) under discussion was sequenced for a study of CD8+CD57+ T cells in acquired aplastic anemia. As for the study in general: Average DNA yield from sorted CD4+ and CD8+ cells was around 3 ug. Study results and caveats: Some 28 CD8+ CDR3 sequences occurred in both the patients and the controls.

A few counts support this clonotype. Its antigen is undetermined. Both TCR beta VDJ combination and CDR3 sequence profiling were carried out. Genomic DNA was the template for this profiling. One entry per CDR3 protein results from TCRdb running MiXCR on the reads. In the table there are approximately 470,000 distinct CDR3 sequences, roughly 34% of which are singletons. Previously, flow cytometry had revealed CD8+CD57+ cell expansion in the patients chosen for sequencing. Every patient presented with severe acquired aplastic anemia. Therapy had not been given to patients before blood sampling. This CDR3 has 14 amino acids. The V end lost 1 base, the J end lost 2 bases, and 7 bases lay between the germline ends. Germline-derived CDR1 and CDR2 are SGDLS and YYNGEE.

This TCR was recovered from a human donor with aplastic anemia. Input material: sorted CD4+, CD8+, or CD8+CD57+ T cells (not recorded which) from PBMCs. The V and J genes are TRBV9 and TRBJ1-3; no firm D call. The CDR3 DNA follows: TGTGCCAGCAGCGTACTGTCGGCTGGAAACACCATATATTTT. It encodes CASSVLSAGNTIYF.